This T cell receptor beta chain was sequenced for a study of cytomegalovirus exposure and HLA in healthy donors. With V trimmed by 4 bases and J by 11 bases, 2 bases remained unmatched. The CDR3 runs 12 residues. CDR1 is SEHNR and CDR2 is FQNEAQ in the germline V gene (reference sequence). PCR primers comprised 60 Vbeta and 13 Jbeta primers. Libraries were prepared by immunoSEQ multiplex PCR; TCRdb keeps only in-frame clonotypes and omits some of them. The sample has around 120,000 clones, roughly 80% seen once. Regarding the study as a whole: The HLA-A and HLA-B alleles of most subjects were reportedly predicted accurately from TCR beta sequences.

A note on this clone: What it recognizes is unknown.

The sequenced sample consisted of PBMCs. The V and J genes are TRBV7-9 and TRBJ1-4, with 9 positions matching TRBD1. This receptor was identified in a man in his fifties or sixties in good health and CMV-seropositive. CDR3 amino acids: CASSSGTGKLFF. In DNA form, the CDR3 reads TGTGCCAGCAGCTCCGGGACAGGGAAACTGTTTTTT.